This TCR beta chain was captured in a study of human T cells and chemical hapten exposure. TCRdb itself ran the RACE reads through MiXCR, one entry per CDR3 protein. This sample has about 140,000 distinct CDR3 sequences, with about 12% found just once. This clonotype has a handful of counts. The length of the CDR3 is 14 residues. Germline V lookup: CDR1 ENHRY, CDR2 SYGVKD. The V gene lost 4 bases and the J gene lost 2 bases, with 9 bases spanning the gap. As for time point: patch test 2, 6 weeks after DPC sensitization. Treatment specified: therapeutic diphenylcyclopropenone sensitization with weekly scalp DPC.

This clonotype was sampled from a woman between 45 and 65 years old with alopecia areata. Some clones in this sample may be carry-over from other donors' samples. The sequenced sample was whole blood, obtained in connection with sensitization to the hapten diphenylcyclopropenone (DPC). The rearrangement uses TRBV10-3 and TRBJ1-5; D not certain. CDR3 residues: CAISALPGNQPQHF. The DNA of the CDR3 is TGTGCCATCAGTGCTCTCCCGGGCAATCAGCCCCAGCATTTT.